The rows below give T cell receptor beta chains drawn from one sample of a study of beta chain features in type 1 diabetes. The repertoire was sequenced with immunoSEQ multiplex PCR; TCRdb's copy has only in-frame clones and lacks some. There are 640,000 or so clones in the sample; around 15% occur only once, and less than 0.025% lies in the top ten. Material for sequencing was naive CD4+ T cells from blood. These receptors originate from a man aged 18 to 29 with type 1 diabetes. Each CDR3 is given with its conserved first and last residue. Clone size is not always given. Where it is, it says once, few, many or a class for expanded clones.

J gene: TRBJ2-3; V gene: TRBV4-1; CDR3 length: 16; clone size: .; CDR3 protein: CASSQLAGTLRDTQYF
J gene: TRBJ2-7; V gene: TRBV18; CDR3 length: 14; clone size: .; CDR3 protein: CASSLTTGSDEQYF
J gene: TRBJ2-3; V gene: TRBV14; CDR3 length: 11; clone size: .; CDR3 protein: CASSQSDTQYF
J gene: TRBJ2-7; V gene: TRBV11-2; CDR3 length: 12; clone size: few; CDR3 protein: CASRGNAYEQYF
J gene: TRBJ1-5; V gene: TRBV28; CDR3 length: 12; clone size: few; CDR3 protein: CASSPPGQGMHF
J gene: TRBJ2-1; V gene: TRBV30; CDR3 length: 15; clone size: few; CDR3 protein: CAWVRGGLSYNEQFF
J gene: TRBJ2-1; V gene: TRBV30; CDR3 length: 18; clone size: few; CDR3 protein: CAWSQAGLAGSSYNEQFF
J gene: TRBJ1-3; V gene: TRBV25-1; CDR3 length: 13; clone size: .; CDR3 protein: CASGYTSGNTIYF
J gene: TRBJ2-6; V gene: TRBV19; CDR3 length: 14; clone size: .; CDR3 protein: CASSIRPGANVLTF
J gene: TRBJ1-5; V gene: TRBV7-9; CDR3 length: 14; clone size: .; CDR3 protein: CASSVTGVSQPQHF
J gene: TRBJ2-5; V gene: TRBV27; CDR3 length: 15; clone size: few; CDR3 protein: CASTSLGTSGETQYF
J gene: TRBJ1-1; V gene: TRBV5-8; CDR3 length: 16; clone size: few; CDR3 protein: CASSLSPGEMYGEAFF
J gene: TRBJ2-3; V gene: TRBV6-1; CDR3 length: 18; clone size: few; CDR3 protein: CASSAGPSSGGWLHTQYF
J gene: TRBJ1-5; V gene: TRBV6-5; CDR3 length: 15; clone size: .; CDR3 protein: CASSRTARGNQPQHF
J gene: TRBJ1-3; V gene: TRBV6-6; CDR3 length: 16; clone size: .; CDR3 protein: CASSVSSQSSGNTIYF
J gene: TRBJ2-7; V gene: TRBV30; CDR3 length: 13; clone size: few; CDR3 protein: CAWSQGQAREQYF
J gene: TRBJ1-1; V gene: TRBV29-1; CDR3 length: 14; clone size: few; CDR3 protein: CSVADPPENTEAFF
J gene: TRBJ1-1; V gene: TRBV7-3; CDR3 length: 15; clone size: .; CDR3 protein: CASSPRTAIGTEAFF
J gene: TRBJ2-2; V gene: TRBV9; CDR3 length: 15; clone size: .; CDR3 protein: CASSYRGAGAGELFF
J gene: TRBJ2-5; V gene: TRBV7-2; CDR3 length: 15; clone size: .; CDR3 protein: CASSLGPGGVETQYF
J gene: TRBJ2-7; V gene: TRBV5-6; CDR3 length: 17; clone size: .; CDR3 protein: CASSLDPGTGLGHEQYF
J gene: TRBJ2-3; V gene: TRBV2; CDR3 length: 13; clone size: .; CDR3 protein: CASRGTETDTQYF
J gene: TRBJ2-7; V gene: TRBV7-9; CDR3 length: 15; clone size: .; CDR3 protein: CASSLLGRGRNEQYF
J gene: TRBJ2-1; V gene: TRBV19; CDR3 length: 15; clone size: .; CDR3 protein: CASSIGGQGPREQFF
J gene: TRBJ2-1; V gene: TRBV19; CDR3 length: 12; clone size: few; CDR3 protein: CASTLEGREQFF
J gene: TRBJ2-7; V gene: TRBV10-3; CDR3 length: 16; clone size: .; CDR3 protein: CAISVGTSGGSYEQYF
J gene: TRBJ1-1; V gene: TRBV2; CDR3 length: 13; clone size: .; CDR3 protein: CASWRRVGTEAFF
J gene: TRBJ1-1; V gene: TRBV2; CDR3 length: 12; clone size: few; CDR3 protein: CASSGRMIEAFF
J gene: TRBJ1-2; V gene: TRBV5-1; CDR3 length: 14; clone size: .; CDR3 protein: CASSPRTANYGYTF
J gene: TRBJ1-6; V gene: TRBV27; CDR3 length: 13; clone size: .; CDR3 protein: CASRAVWDSPLHF
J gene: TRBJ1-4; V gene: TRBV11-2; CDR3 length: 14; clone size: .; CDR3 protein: CASSLVPGRGKLFF
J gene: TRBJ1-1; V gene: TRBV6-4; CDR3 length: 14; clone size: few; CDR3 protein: CASSPSEQGAEAFF
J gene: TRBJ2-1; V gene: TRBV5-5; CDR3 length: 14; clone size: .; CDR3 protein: CASSFRTGSDEQFF
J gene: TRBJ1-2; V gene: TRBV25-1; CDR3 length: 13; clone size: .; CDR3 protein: CASKGRDRDGYTF
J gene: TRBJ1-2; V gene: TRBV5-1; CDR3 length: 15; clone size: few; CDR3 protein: CASSHLQGPNYGYTF
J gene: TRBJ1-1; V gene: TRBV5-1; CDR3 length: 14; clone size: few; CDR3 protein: CASSNTWGNTEAFF
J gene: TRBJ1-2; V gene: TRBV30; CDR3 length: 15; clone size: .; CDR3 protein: CAWAHGVPGIYGYTF
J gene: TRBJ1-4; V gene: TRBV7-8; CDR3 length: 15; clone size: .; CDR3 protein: CASSLSSGTNEKLFF
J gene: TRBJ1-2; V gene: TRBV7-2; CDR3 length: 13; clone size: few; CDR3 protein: CASSLDSFYGYTF
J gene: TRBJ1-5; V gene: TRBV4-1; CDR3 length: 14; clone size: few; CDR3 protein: CASSQVLQNQPQHF
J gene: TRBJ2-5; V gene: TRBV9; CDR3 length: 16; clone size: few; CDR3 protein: CASSVAFGGTQETQYF
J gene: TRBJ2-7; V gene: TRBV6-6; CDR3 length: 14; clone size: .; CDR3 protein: CASRTGQGSYEQYF